The table lists the clone carrying this T cell receptor beta chain with a few counts. These data originate in a study of tumor T cells in aggressive B-cell lymphoma. TCRdb's table, derived via immunoSEQ multiplex PCR, lists solely in-frame clones and lacks some. The data show 8,900 or so clones, around 84% seen once. Sequencing was performed on tumor tissue. This clonotype originated in an adult with diffuse large B cell lymphoma.

CDR3 nucleotide sequence: TGTGCCATCAGTTGGGCAGGGGGCGGAAGCAATCAGCCCCAGCATTTT. Translating it yields CAISWAGGGSNQPQHF. The genes are TRBV10-3 and TRBJ1-5, with 8 nucleotides matching TRBD1. V lost 5 bases, J lost 1 base, and 7 bases stayed unmatched. Germline-derived CDR1 and CDR2 are ENHRY and SYGVKD. This CDR3 spans 16 amino acids.